The 7 T cell receptor beta chains in this list originate from one sample, sequenced in a study of blood T cell repertoires in COVID-19. Clones were sequenced by immunoSEQ multiplex PCR, and TCRdb holds only the in-frame ones, with some missing. The sample has around 280,000 clones; around 90% are singletons. Sample: PBMCs or T cells enriched from blood (not recorded which). The receptors here all came from a woman younger than 30 with acute COVID-19.

The chain links TRBV19 to TRBJ2-1, with a tentative D call TRBD1 (7 bases). The CDR3 is 18 residues long. Germline V gene data show CDR1 as LNHDA and CDR2 as SQIVND (reference sequence). V gave up 3 bases and J gave up 6 bases, with 24 bases separating them. This CDR3 reads CASSIGSTGARGGNEQFF. CDR3 sequence (DNA): TGTGCCAGTAGTATCGGGAGCACAGGGGCCCGGGGAGGCAATGAGCAGTTCTTC.

The chain carries TRBV9 and TRBJ1-4, with a possible D match to TRBD1 (5 bases). V gave up 3 bases and J gave up 7 bases, with 19 bases separating them. The CDR3 is made up of 16 amino acids. Per germline, CDR1 SGDLS and CDR2 YYNGEE. The CDR3 nucleotides read TGTGCCAGCAGCGCCCCAGACAAGGGGCTAGGTGAAAAACTGTTTTTT. Translated: CASSAPDKGLGEKLFF.

The chain combines TRBV9 with TRBJ1-2, with 8 nucleotides matching TRBD1. The CDR3 extends over 17 amino acids. Per the germline V gene, CDR1 is SGDLS and CDR2 is YYNGEE. J lost 5 bases, V lost 0 bases, and 12 bases had no gene match. The DNA for the CDR3 is TGTGCCAGCAGCGTAGAGTTGGGTCAGGGGGCCGGGTATGGCTACACCTTC. Translated: CASSVELGQGAGYGYTF.

This sequence joins TRBV6-2 or TRBV6-3 and TRBJ2-7; 7 bases are a match to TRBD1. Per the germline V gene, CDR1 is MNHEY and CDR2 is SVGEGT. This CDR3 contains 14 residues. The V segment lost 4 bases and the J segment 3 bases; nucleotides outside the gene matches: 6. CDR3 in amino acids: CASSWTGTDYEQYF. The CDR3, as DNA: TGTGCCAGCAGTTGGACCGGGACAGACTACGAGCAGTACTTC.

This sequence joins TRBV4-2 and TRBJ2-1; D possibly corresponds to TRBD2 (5 bases). The CDR3 spans 16 residues. Germline CDR1 and CDR2: LGHNA and YNFKEQ. V lost 0 bases and J lost 4, with 13 bases in between. This chain's CDR3 is CASSQDAADLYNEQFF. Here the CDR3 DNA reads TGTGCCAGCAGCCAAGATGCGGCGGACTTGTACAATGAGCAGTTCTTC.

The chain joins TRBV27 to TRBJ2-1; 7 positions agree with TRBD2. This CDR3 has 16 amino acids. Germline CDR1 MNHEY, CDR2 SMNVEV (reference sequence). V lost 5 bases, J lost 5 bases, and 12 bases stayed unmatched. The CDR3 nucleotides read TGTGCCAGCAGTACCGCAAAACTAGCGATAGACAATGAGCAGTTCTTC. Translation gives CASSTAKLAIDNEQFF.

The genes are TRBV6-1 and TRBJ1-2; 8 bases line up with TRBD1. This CDR3 is built from 16 residues. The V gene's germline CDR1 is MNHNS and CDR2 SASEGT. Trimming removed 1 base from V and 7 bases from J; junction bases left unmatched: 11. The CDR3 DNA follows: TGTGCCAGCAGTGAAGGTTTGAGGACAGGGTGGGGTGGCTACACCTTC. Translated, it gives CASSEGLRTGWGGYTF.